A single sample is the source of the 19 T cell receptor beta chains below, sequenced in a study of blood T cell repertoires in COVID-19. The method was immunoSEQ multiplex PCR; TCRdb's version includes in-frame clones alone and lacks a portion of them. The table records fewer than 60,000 clones, just under 90% of them present only once. Input material: peripheral blood. These TCRs come from an elderly man with active or convalescent COVID-19.

The V gene is TRBV18, the J gene TRBJ1-1; perhaps TRBD1 as D (5 bases). Trimming took 2 bases from V and 10 from J, leaving 14 bases between them. The CDR3 totals 13 residues. CDR1 is KGHSH, CDR2 LQKENI, per germline. The CDR3 protein is CASSPEPQGTAFF. CDR3 bases: TGTGCCAGCTCACCAGAACCCCAGGGTACAGCTTTCTTT.

The chain links TRBV13 to TRBJ2-1; 12 nucleotides align to TRBD2. Looked up from germline, CDR1 is PRHDT and CDR2 is FYEKMQ (reference sequence). The CDR3 contains 18 residues. Trimming at V came to 5 bases and at J to 6 bases, leaving 14 bases not matched to a gene. The chain's CDR3 is CASSMPYLAGGGGNEQFF. CDR3 coding DNA: TGTGCCAGCAGCATGCCGTACCTAGCGGGAGGGGGAGGCAATGAGCAGTTCTTC.

As DNA, the CDR3 is TGTGCCAGTAGTCCCGGACAGGGGGCGACGGGTGAGCAGTTCTTC. It yields the protein CASSPGQGATGEQFF. The rearrangement joins TRBV19 to TRBJ2-1, with TRBD1 matching 11 bases. V lost 5 bases, J lost 9 bases, and 9 bases stayed unmatched. Per germline, CDR1 LNHDA and CDR2 SQIVND (reference sequence). This CDR3 spans 15 amino acids.

This chain joins TRBV5-6 and TRBJ1-2; the D gene is possibly TRBD1 (5 bases). Germline assignment: CDR1 SGHDT and CDR2 YYEEEE. The CDR3 spans 16 residues. V shed 0 bases and J shed 4 bases, with 16 bases lying between them. DNA of the CDR3: TGTGCCAGCAGCTTGGCCCACAGGAGTCATGTCTATGGCTACACCTTC. This translates into CASSLAHRSHVYGYTF.

The V call is TRBV13, the J call TRBJ2-7; 12 bases agree with TRBD2. CDR1 PRHDT and CDR2 FYEKMQ come from the germline V gene (reference sequence). The CDR3 length is 17 residues. V was clipped by 1 base and J by 6 bases; unmatched bases: 10. The CDR3 coding sequence is TGTGCCAGCAGCTTAGTGGGGCTAGCGGGAGGGCCGGGCGAGCAGTACTTC. Encoded protein: CASSLVGLAGGPGEQYF.

This CDR3 is CASSPGSGATSTDTQYF. Written as DNA, the CDR3 is TGCGCCAGCAGCCCGGGTAGCGGGGCAACTAGCACAGATACGCAGTATTTT. V and J are TRBV5-1 and TRBJ2-3; TRBD2 agrees at 8 bases. The V segment lost 4 bases and the J segment 0 bases; nucleotides outside the gene matches: 10. There are 17 residues in the CDR3. CDR1 SGHRS and CDR2 YFSETQ come from the germline V gene.

The chain recombines TRBV13 with TRBJ2-7; D possibly corresponds to TRBD1 (8 bases). Trimming took 6 bases from V and 5 from J, leaving 20 bases between them. The length of the CDR3 is 15 residues. Germline V gives CDR1 PRHDT, CDR2 FYEKMQ (reference sequence). The CDR3: CASRYWGGQDNEQYF. For the CDR3, the DNA is TGTGCCAGCAGGTACTGGGGGGGACAGGACAACGAGCAGTACTTC. Full variable domain (rest looked up from reference TRBV13 and TRBJ2-7): AAGVIQSPRHLIKEKRETATLKCYPIPRHDTVYWYQQGPGQDPQFLISFYEKMQSDKGSIPDRFSAQQFSDYHSELNMSSLELGDSALYFCASRYWGGQDNEQYFGPGTRLTVT.

The chain joins TRBV29-1 to TRBJ2-7; TRBD1 aligns across 8 bases. CDR3 length: 13 amino acids. J gave up 6 bases and V 4 bases, and 8 bases lay outside the gene matches. Looked up from germline, CDR1 is SQVTM and CDR2 is ANQGSEA. The CDR3 here is CSVGMDREAEQYF. CDR3 in DNA: TGCAGCGTTGGAATGGACAGGGAGGCCGAGCAGTACTTC.

The chain links TRBV7-8 to TRBJ2-6; 9 bases are shared with TRBD2. V trimming: 6 bases; J trimming: 0 bases; junction bases outside the gene matches: 6. In germline, CDR1 is SGHVS, CDR2 FQNEAQ. The CDR3 loop spans 17 amino acids. The CDR3 here is CASRVAGVYSGANVLTF. The DNA of the CDR3 is TGTGCCAGCAGGGTAGCGGGGGTTTACTCTGGGGCCAACGTCCTGACTTTC.

The V and J genes are TRBV11-3 and TRBJ2-1, with 14 nucleotides matching TRBD2. The CDR3 has 14 amino acids. The J segment lost 9 bases and the V segment lost 5 bases, leaving 3 bases of the junction unmatched. Germline-derived CDR1 and CDR2 are SGHNT and YENEEA. CDR3 nucleotides: TGTGCCAGCAGCGATGGGACTAGCGGGGGTGAGCAGTTCTTC. It translates to CASSDGTSGGEQFF.

Here the CDR3 DNA reads TGTGCCAGCAGTTGGGTTAGCGGGGGGTATCGAGAGCAGTACTTC. This translates into CASSWVSGGYREQYF. The chain couples TRBV27 to TRBJ2-7; 10 positions agree with TRBD2. The CDR3 length is 15 residues. The ends lost 4 bases at V and 7 bases at J; junction bases unmatched: 10. Per germline, CDR1 MNHEY and CDR2 SMNVEV (reference sequence).

The chain employs TRBV19 and TRBJ1-4, with D unclear. The germline V gene has CDR1 LNHDA and CDR2 SQIVND (reference sequence). V was pared by 8 bases and J by 0 bases, with 13 bases between. This CDR3 comprises 15 residues. CDR3 nucleotides: TGTGCCAGTGGTGTCGTGGGAGCAACTAATGAAAAACTGTTTTTT. Residues: CASGVVGATNEKLFF.

The chain is built from TRBV27 and TRBJ1-1; D possibly corresponds to TRBD1 (5 bases). Germline V gene data show CDR1 as MNHEY and CDR2 as SMNVEV (reference sequence). The CDR3 runs to 14 residues. Trimming removed 3 bases from V and 10 bases from J, with 18 bases in between. CDR3 sequence reads: CASSFGHPLVIAFF. Here the CDR3 DNA reads TGTGCCAGCAGTTTTGGACACCCCTTAGTTATAGCTTTCTTT.

This rearrangement joins TRBV5-1 to TRBJ2-1, with 10 nucleotides matching TRBD1. CDR1 SGHRS and CDR2 YFSETQ come from the germline V gene. With V trimmed by 0 bases and J by 7 bases, 7 bases remained unmatched. The CDR3 has 16 residues. CDR3 loop: CASSLGQGAHMNEQFF. CDR3 bases: TGCGCCAGCAGCTTGGGACAGGGGGCGCATATGAATGAGCAGTTCTTC. Complete variable domain (other parts from reference TRBV5-1 and TRBJ2-1): KAGVTQTPRYLIKTRGQQVTLSCSPISGHRSVSWYQQTPGQGLQFLFEYFSETQRNKGNFPGRFSGRQFSNSRSEMNVSTLELGDSALYLCASSLGQGAHMNEQFFGPGTRLTVL.

V usage is TRBV5-1 and J usage is TRBJ1-1; D unclear. The germline V and J ends were trimmed by 0 bases and 2 bases, with 5 bases remaining between them. This CDR3 comprises 13 residues. CDR1 is SGHRS and CDR2 is YFSETQ in the germline V gene. As DNA, the CDR3 is TGCGCCAGCAGCTTGGACATAAACACTGAAGCTTTCTTT. Translated, it gives CASSLDINTEAFF. Together with reference TRBV5-1 and TRBJ1-1, the CDR3 gives the full variable domain: KAGVTQTPRYLIKTRGQQVTLSCSPISGHRSVSWYQQTPGQGLQFLFEYFSETQRNKGNFPGRFSGRQFSNSRSEMNVSTLELGDSALYLCASSLDINTEAFFGQGTRLTVV.

This clone has only a few counts. V and J are TRBV2 and TRBJ1-1, with unresolved D. CDR3 length: 11 amino acids. Germline CDR1 and CDR2: SNHLY and FYNNEI. V was clipped by 5 bases and J by 3 bases, with 4 bases between them. The CDR3 loop is CASSPDTEAFF. CDR3 bases: TGTGCCAGCAGTCCGGACACTGAAGCTTTCTTT.

The chain is built from TRBV5-1 and TRBJ2-1; 7 nucleotides align to TRBD2. Germline V lookup: CDR1 SGHRS, CDR2 YFSETQ. CDR3 length: 15 amino acids. V shed 4 bases, J shed 6 bases, and the junction held 10 bases outside the gene matches. DNA of the CDR3: TGCGCCAGCAGCGTTAGCGGGCTAGGTGTCAATGAGCAGTTCTTC. Protein sequence: CASSVSGLGVNEQFF.

This clone showed up just a few times. The CDR3, as DNA: TGTGCCAGCAGCCCTGGGACAGGGAAAGGGAACACTGAAGCTTTCTTT. This sequence encodes CASSPGTGKGNTEAFF. This rearrangement joins TRBV11-3 to TRBJ1-1, with 9 bases fitting TRBD1. CDR3 length equals 16 residues. Germline V gene data show CDR1 as SGHNT and CDR2 as YENEEA. The V segment lost 5 bases and the J segment 1 base; nucleotides outside the gene matches: 8.

The rearrangement uses TRBV7-9 and TRBJ1-3; possibly TRBD1 for D (5 bases). Germline V gene sequence: CDR1 SEHNR, CDR2 FQNEAQ (reference sequence). The CDR3 is made up of 14 amino acids. Trimming removed 2 bases at V and 0 bases at J, with 5 bases between. The CDR3 region is CASSLTGSGNTIYF. The CDR3 nucleotides are TGTGCCAGCAGCTTAACAGGCTCTGGAAACACCATATATTTT.